Listed below are T cell receptor beta chains from one sample, sequenced in a study of OX40 agonist ivuxolimab in advanced cancers. TCRdb keeps only in-frame clones here, not all; method: immunoSEQ multiplex PCR. The table records roughly 100,000 clones, less than 95% of them present only once. Sequencing was performed on CD4+ or CD8+ T cells sorted from blood, taken in a trial of the OX40 agonist ivuxolimab. These receptors all stem from an adult with an advanced solid tumor such as melanoma, head and neck, liver or kidney cancer. Both conserved end residues are part of each CDR3. Each record gives: D gene, CDR3 length, clone size, J gene, V gene, CDR3 protein, CDR3 DNA. A D gene is named only where the DNA matches it firmly. Clone size is given for some rows only: seen once, a few or many times, or a class if the clone is expanded.

d_gene: NA
len: 15
abundance: NA
j_gene: TRBJ2-7
v_gene: TRBV7-2
CDR3aa: CASSLVGQGPYEQYF
CDR3nt: TGTGCCAGCAGCTTAGTTGGGCAGGGGCCCTACGAGCAGTACTTC

d_gene: TRBD2
len: 15
abundance: NA
j_gene: TRBJ2-1
v_gene: TRBV27
CDR3aa: CASRPPAGPRYEQFF
CDR3nt: TGTGCCAGCAGGCCACCAGCGGGGCCCCGGTATGAGCAGTTCTTC

d_gene: TRBD2
len: 17
abundance: NA
j_gene: TRBJ2-5
v_gene: TRBV5-1
CDR3aa: CASSLASSGGSWETQYF
CDR3nt: TGCGCCAGCAGCTTGGCCTCCAGCGGGGGGTCGTGGGAGACCCAGTACTTC

d_gene: NA
len: 11
abundance: NA
j_gene: TRBJ2-1
v_gene: TRBV11-2
CDR3aa: CASRFYNEQFF
CDR3nt: TGTGCCAGCAGATTCTACAATGAGCAGTTCTTC

d_gene: TRBD2
len: 18
abundance: NA
j_gene: TRBJ2-2
v_gene: TRBV19
CDR3aa: CATQPREAGELRTGELFF
CDR3nt: TGTGCCACTCAACCTCGGGAGGCGGGGGAGCTGCGGACCGGGGAGCTGTTTTTT

d_gene: NA
len: 11
abundance: NA
j_gene: TRBJ1-3
v_gene: TRBV20-1
CDR3aa: CSGRSGNTIYF
CDR3nt: TGCAGTGGAAGGTCTGGAAACACCATATATTTT

d_gene: NA
len: 13
abundance: NA
j_gene: TRBJ1-2
v_gene: TRBV5-1
CDR3aa: CASSSGERYGYTF
CDR3nt: TGCGCCAGCAGCTCTGGGGAGAGGTATGGCTACACCTTC

d_gene: TRBD1
len: 15
abundance: NA
j_gene: TRBJ2-5
v_gene: TRBV14
CDR3aa: CASSLDRGVMETQYF
CDR3nt: TGTGCCAGCAGCCTCGACAGGGGGGTCATGGAGACCCAGTACTTC

d_gene: TRBD2
len: 15
abundance: NA
j_gene: TRBJ2-3
v_gene: TRBV7-2
CDR3aa: CASSTRGVGTDTQYF
CDR3nt: TGTGCCAGCAGCACCCGGGGGGTGGGCACAGATACGCAGTATTTT

d_gene: TRBD1
len: 15
abundance: NA
j_gene: TRBJ2-3
v_gene: TRBV29-1
CDR3aa: CSVARGTDSTDTQYF
CDR3nt: TGCAGCGTTGCCCGTGGGACAGATAGCACAGATACGCAGTATTTT

d_gene: TRBD2
len: 14
abundance: NA
j_gene: TRBJ2-5
v_gene: TRBV2
CDR3aa: CASSVAGIQETQYF
CDR3nt: TGTGCCAGCAGTGTAGCGGGGATTCAAGAGACCCAGTACTTC

d_gene: NA
len: 15
abundance: NA
j_gene: TRBJ2-1
v_gene: TRBV30
CDR3aa: CAWTRDVSSYNEQFF
CDR3nt: TGTGCCTGGACCCGGGACGTGAGCTCCTACAATGAGCAGTTCTTC

d_gene: NA
len: 14
abundance: NA
j_gene: TRBJ2-3
v_gene: TRBV28
CDR3aa: CASSGRGGTDTQYF
CDR3nt: TGTGCCAGCAGCGGCCGCGGGGGCACAGATACGCAGTATTTT

d_gene: NA
len: 12
abundance: NA
j_gene: TRBJ2-2
v_gene: TRBV7-2
CDR3aa: CASSLVTGELFF
CDR3nt: TGTGCCAGCAGCTTAGTAACCGGGGAGCTGTTTTTT

d_gene: NA
len: 14
abundance: once
j_gene: TRBJ1-1
v_gene: TRBV9
CDR3aa: CASSVGLVNTEAFF
CDR3nt: TGTGCCAGCAGCGTAGGGTTGGTGAACACTGAAGCTTTCTTT

d_gene: NA
len: 13
abundance: NA
j_gene: TRBJ1-1
v_gene: TRBV28
CDR3aa: CASSLFMNTEAFF
CDR3nt: TGTGCCAGCAGTTTATTCATGAACACTGAAGCTTTCTTT

d_gene: NA
len: 17
abundance: NA
j_gene: TRBJ1-3
v_gene: TRBV5-8
CDR3aa: CASSLLAQGTRGNTIYF
CDR3nt: NA

d_gene: NA
len: 14
abundance: NA
j_gene: TRBJ2-5
v_gene: TRBV7-3
CDR3aa: CASSFGRGQETQYF
CDR3nt: TGTGCCAGCAGCTTCGGCAGGGGCCAAGAGACCCAGTACTTC

d_gene: TRBD1
len: 17
abundance: NA
j_gene: TRBJ1-3
v_gene: TRBV4-3
CDR3aa: CASSHLRTGSSGNTIYF
CDR3nt: TGCGCCAGCAGCCACCTAAGGACAGGGAGCTCTGGAAACACCATATATTTT

d_gene: NA
len: 18
abundance: once
j_gene: TRBJ1-2
v_gene: TRBV4-3
CDR3aa: CASSQDPYGTSAPYGYTF
CDR3nt: TGCGCCAGCAGCCAAGACCCCTACGGGACATCCGCCCCCTATGGCTACACCTTC

d_gene: NA
len: 14
abundance: NA
j_gene: TRBJ2-5
v_gene: TRBV6-1
CDR3aa: CASRTGAGVQTQYF
CDR3nt: TGTGCCAGCAGGACAGGCGCCGGGGTACAGACCCAGTACTTC

d_gene: TRBD1
len: 14
abundance: NA
j_gene: TRBJ1-1
v_gene: TRBV18
CDR3aa: CASSPRTGNTEAFF
CDR3nt: TGTGCCAGCTCCCCCCGGACAGGTAACACTGAAGCTTTCTTT

d_gene: NA
len: 15
abundance: few
j_gene: TRBJ2-1
v_gene: TRBV5-8
CDR3aa: CASSRRRSSYNEQFF
CDR3nt: TGTGCCAGCAGCCGTAGAAGAAGCTCCTACAATGAGCAGTTCTTC

d_gene: TRBD1
len: 12
abundance: NA
j_gene: TRBJ1-2
v_gene: TRBV2
CDR3aa: CASSETGGSYTF
CDR3nt: TGTGCCAGCAGCGAGACAGGGGGGAGCTACACCTTC

d_gene: TRBD1
len: 15
abundance: NA
j_gene: TRBJ2-7
v_gene: TRBV28
CDR3aa: CASSLPTGQAYEQYF
CDR3nt: TGTGCCAGCAGCCTCCCCACGGGACAGGCCTACGAGCAGTACTTC

d_gene: TRBD1
len: 12
abundance: NA
j_gene: TRBJ1-1
v_gene: TRBV10-3
CDR3aa: CAISESRGHAFF
CDR3nt: TGTGCCATCAGTGAGTCCAGGGGGCATGCTTTCTTT

d_gene: TRBD1
len: 14
abundance: few
j_gene: TRBJ1-1
v_gene: TRBV7-2
CDR3aa: CASSSTGQLERAFF
CDR3nt: TGTGCCAGCAGCTCGACGGGACAGTTGGAAAGGGCTTTCTTT

d_gene: NA
len: 15
abundance: NA
j_gene: TRBJ2-2
v_gene: TRBV5-4
CDR3aa: CASSPAALGPGELFF
CDR3nt: TGTGCCAGCAGCCCGGCGGCCCTAGGGCCCGGGGAGCTGTTTTTT

d_gene: NA
len: 15
abundance: NA
j_gene: TRBJ1-5
v_gene: TRBV4-3
CDR3aa: CASSAGAGVGQPQHF
CDR3nt: TGCGCCAGCAGCGCCGGAGCCGGGGTCGGTCAGCCCCAGCATTTT

d_gene: NA
len: 14
abundance: NA
j_gene: TRBJ1-4
v_gene: TRBV5-5
CDR3aa: CASSWGAQNEKLFF
CDR3nt: TGTGCCAGCAGCTGGGGGGCCCAAAATGAAAAACTGTTTTTT

d_gene: NA
len: 15
abundance: once
j_gene: TRBJ2-1
v_gene: TRBV7-2
CDR3aa: CASSLSQGGVDEQFF
CDR3nt: TGTGCCAGCAGCTTAAGTCAGGGAGGTGTGGATGAGCAGTTCTTC

d_gene: NA
len: 9
abundance: NA
j_gene: TRBJ1-1
v_gene: TRBV7-2
CDR3aa: CASGTEAFF
CDR3nt: TGTGCCAGCGGGACCGAAGCTTTCTTT

d_gene: TRBD1
len: 14
abundance: NA
j_gene: TRBJ2-1
v_gene: TRBV28
CDR3aa: CASRKDQGAYEQFF
CDR3nt: TGTGCCAGCAGGAAAGACCAGGGGGCGTATGAGCAGTTCTTC

d_gene: NA
len: 14
abundance: NA
j_gene: TRBJ1-3
v_gene: TRBV28
CDR3aa: CASSVSMEGNTIYF
CDR3nt: TGTGCCAGCAGTGTCTCGATGGAAGGAAACACCATATATTTT

d_gene: TRBD1
len: 15
abundance: NA
j_gene: TRBJ2-7
v_gene: TRBV9
CDR3aa: CASSPHLQGAYEQYF
CDR3nt: TGTGCCAGCAGCCCCCACCTACAGGGGGCTTACGAGCAGTACTTC

d_gene: NA
len: 11
abundance: NA
j_gene: TRBJ1-2
v_gene: TRBV7-2
CDR3aa: CASSLEEGYTF
CDR3nt: TGTGCCAGCAGCTTAGAGGAGGGATACACCTTC

d_gene: NA
len: 14
abundance: NA
j_gene: TRBJ1-2
v_gene: TRBV6-6
CDR3aa: CASSDAPREYGYTF
CDR3nt: TGTGCCAGCAGTGACGCCCCTCGGGAATATGGCTACACCTTC

d_gene: NA
len: 11
abundance: NA
j_gene: TRBJ1-6
v_gene: TRBV6-6
CDR3aa: CAVKGRGPLHF
CDR3nt: TGTGCCGTCAAAGGGAGGGGACCCCTCCACTTT

d_gene: NA
len: 15
abundance: NA
j_gene: TRBJ2-2
v_gene: TRBV28
CDR3aa: CASSSAAEGTGELFF
CDR3nt: TGTGCCAGCAGTTCGGCGGCAGAGGGGACCGGGGAGCTGTTTTTT

d_gene: NA
len: 15
abundance: NA
j_gene: TRBJ2-3
v_gene: TRBV9
CDR3aa: CASSPSGQGTDTQYF
CDR3nt: TGTGCCAGCAGCCCCTCCGGGCAGGGCACAGATACGCAGTATTTT

d_gene: NA
len: 16
abundance: NA
j_gene: TRBJ1-2
v_gene: TRBV11-2
CDR3aa: CASGSGPSSDSYGYTF
CDR3nt: TGTGCCAGCGGAAGTGGACCCTCGTCTGACTCCTATGGCTACACCTTC

d_gene: TRBD1
len: 15
abundance: NA
j_gene: TRBJ2-3
v_gene: TRBV19
CDR3aa: CASTWRGGDTDTQYF
CDR3nt: TGTGCCAGTACCTGGCGAGGGGGCGACACAGATACGCAGTATTTT

d_gene: TRBD2
len: 15
abundance: NA
j_gene: TRBJ2-2
v_gene: TRBV7-2
CDR3aa: CASRTQAGGGGELFF
CDR3nt: TGTGCCAGCAGAACGCAGGCGGGGGGTGGCGGGGAGCTGTTTTTT

d_gene: NA
len: 14
abundance: NA
j_gene: TRBJ2-7
v_gene: TRBV11-2
CDR3aa: CASSPRPADGEQYF
CDR3nt: TGTGCCAGCAGCCCACGGCCCGCGGATGGCGAGCAGTACTTC

d_gene: NA
len: 12
abundance: NA
j_gene: TRBJ1-2
v_gene: TRBV15
CDR3aa: CATSRDRWGYTF
CDR3nt: TGTGCCACCAGCAGAGATCGTTGGGGCTACACCTTC

d_gene: TRBD1
len: 14
abundance: NA
j_gene: TRBJ2-7
v_gene: TRBV28
CDR3aa: CASTDRVLVLEQYF
CDR3nt: TGTGCCAGCACCGACAGGGTGTTGGTTCTCGAGCAGTACTTC

d_gene: NA
len: 15
abundance: NA
j_gene: TRBJ2-3
v_gene: TRBV5-1
CDR3aa: CASSPGIGGTDTQYF
CDR3nt: TGCGCCAGCAGCCCCGGCATCGGGGGCACAGATACGCAGTATTTT

d_gene: NA
len: 15
abundance: NA
j_gene: TRBJ1-2
v_gene: TRBV18
CDR3aa: CASSPALGKGYGYTF
CDR3nt: TGTGCCAGCTCACCCGCCCTGGGGAAAGGCTATGGCTACACCTTC

d_gene: NA
len: 14
abundance: NA
j_gene: TRBJ2-7
v_gene: TRBV5-1
CDR3aa: CASSTWQGPYEQYF
CDR3nt: TGCGCCAGCTCAACGTGGCAGGGCCCCTACGAGCAGTACTTC

d_gene: NA
len: 14
abundance: NA
j_gene: TRBJ2-7
v_gene: TRBV18
CDR3aa: CASSQDSVTYEQYF
CDR3nt: TGTGCCAGCTCACAGGACAGCGTGACCTACGAGCAGTACTTC

d_gene: TRBD1
len: 13
abundance: few
j_gene: TRBJ1-6
v_gene: TRBV7-6
CDR3aa: CASRGQGWGPLHF
CDR3nt: TGTGCCAGCAGAGGACAGGGCTGGGGACCCCTCCACTTT

d_gene: NA
len: 11
abundance: NA
j_gene: TRBJ2-5
v_gene: TRBV21-1
CDR3aa: CTGGGQETQYF
CDR3nt: TGTACGGGCGGGGGCCAAGAGACCCAGTACTTC

d_gene: TRBD2
len: 14
abundance: NA
j_gene: TRBJ2-7
v_gene: TRBV11-3
CDR3aa: CASSLGGNSYEQYF
CDR3nt: TGTGCCAGCAGCCTCGGGGGGAACTCCTACGAGCAGTACTTC

d_gene: TRBD1
len: 13
abundance: NA
j_gene: TRBJ2-1
v_gene: TRBV7-8
CDR3aa: CASSGTGLDEQFF
CDR3nt: TGTGCCAGCAGCGGGACAGGGCTCGATGAGCAGTTCTTC

d_gene: NA
len: 13
abundance: NA
j_gene: TRBJ2-5
v_gene: TRBV7-3
CDR3aa: CASSLNMKETQYF
CDR3nt: TGTGCCAGCAGCTTAAATATGAAAGAGACCCAGTACTTC

d_gene: TRBD1
len: 14
abundance: NA
j_gene: TRBJ1-3
v_gene: TRBV19
CDR3aa: CATTQTGIRDTIYF
CDR3nt: TGTGCCACTACCCAGACAGGGATCCGGGACACCATATATTTT